The 27 T cell receptor beta chains below were found in one sample sequenced in a study of blood T cell repertoires in COVID-19. The data were produced by immunoSEQ multiplex PCR, yet TCRdb's version contains in-frame clones alone and is incomplete. The sample records roughly 430,000 clones, approximately 86% being singletons. Sequenced sample: PBMCs or T cells enriched from blood (not recorded which). The receptors shown here come from a woman in her forties with acute COVID-19.

This clone was picked up a small number of times. The J gene is TRBJ1-1, the V gene TRBV30; D possibly corresponds to TRBD1 (5 bases). This CDR3 contains 11 residues. Germline V CDR1 and CDR2: GTSNPN, SVGIG (reference sequence). V gave up 3 bases and J gave up 5 bases, with 7 bases separating them. CDR3 nucleotide sequence: TGTGCCTGGAGGTCAGGGACTGAAGCTTTCTTT. Translating gives CAWRSGTEAFF.

This sequence joins TRBV15 and TRBJ1-2; a possible D gene is TRBD1 (5 bases). Trimming removed 0 bases from V and 8 bases from J, with 16 bases in between. This CDR3 contains 15 residues. Germline values: CDR1 LNHNV, CDR2 YYDKDF (reference sequence). The CDR3 nucleotides are TGTGCCACCAGCAGAGACCTTACGGGGGATGGCGGCTACACCTTC. Translating gives CATSRDLTGDGGYTF.

V usage is TRBV9 and J usage is TRBJ2-1; 9 bases are a match to TRBD1. Germline trimming cut 0 bases from V and 6 bases from J; bases unmatched to any gene: 7. The germline V gene encodes CDR1 SGDLS and CDR2 YYNGEE. This CDR3 spans 16 amino acids. CDR3 protein: CASSVGQGVLVNEQFF. The CDR3 nucleotides are TGTGCCAGCAGCGTAGGACAGGGGGTTTTGGTCAATGAGCAGTTCTTC.

This chain connects TRBV7-2 to TRBJ2-7, with 13 bases that match TRBD2. Germline-derived CDR1 and CDR2 are SGHTA and FQGNSA. The CDR3 sequence is 15 residues long. With V trimmed by 5 bases and J by 1 base, 2 bases remained unmatched. The CDR3 spells CASSRTSGGSYEQYF. CDR3 in DNA: TGTGCCAGCAGCAGGACTAGCGGGGGATCCTACGAGCAGTACTTC. Full variable domain (rest looked up from reference TRBV7-2 and TRBJ2-7): GAGVSQSPSNKVTEKGKDVELRCDPISGHTALYWYRQSLGQGLEFLIYFQGNSAPDKSGLPSDRFSAERTGGSVSTLTIQRTQQEDSAVYLCASSRTSGGSYEQYFGPGTRLTVT.

V gene TRBV10-1 combines with J gene TRBJ1-3; D possibly corresponds to TRBD1 (6 bases). V lost 6 bases and J lost 9, with 15 bases in between. The germline V gene encodes CDR1 WNHNN and CDR2 SYGVQD (reference sequence). The CDR3 is 13 amino acids. The CDR3 spells CASSSGTWTTIYF. DNA of the CDR3: TGCGCCAGCAGCTCCGGGACATGGACCACCATATATTTT.

J is TRBJ2-3 and V is TRBV13, with TRBD1 matching over 7 bases. The CDR3 runs 17 residues. Germline V gene lookup returns CDR1 PRHDT and CDR2 FYEKMQ (reference sequence). Germline trimming cut 5 bases from V and 1 base from J; bases unmatched to any gene: 12. The DNA for the CDR3 is TGTGCCAGCAGCGTACCGAAATACAGGGGTGGCACAGATACGCAGTATTTT. Its protein is CASSVPKYRGGTDTQYF.

The gene calls are TRBV5-1 and TRBJ1-2; D might be TRBD1 (6 bases). Germline V gene sequence: CDR1 SGHRS, CDR2 YFSETQ. Trimming stripped 2 bases from V and 8 bases from J, with 10 bases between. This CDR3 spans 12 amino acids. The CDR3 is CASSFRGGGYTF. CDR3 coding DNA: TGCGCCAGCAGCTTCAGGGGTGGGGGCTACACCTTC.

The chain recombines TRBV7-6 with TRBJ2-3; TRBD2 is a possible D gene (7 bases). There are 15 residues in the CDR3. Germline V lookup: CDR1 SGHVS, CDR2 FNYEAQ. Trimming pared 0 bases from V and 4 bases from J, leaving 11 bases between. The CDR3 DNA is TGTGCCAGCAGCTTAGCGGGGGGGCCTGCAGATACGCAGTATTTT. It codes for CASSLAGGPADTQYF.

This clone showed up just a few times. V and J are TRBV5-5 and TRBJ2-7; D may be TRBD2 (6 bases). The CDR3 has 15 amino acids. Between the trimmed V and J ends, which lost 1 base and 5 bases, there was a span of 16 bases. Germline assignment: CDR1 SGHKS and CDR2 YYEKEE (reference sequence). The CDR3 DNA is TGTGCCAGCAGCTTGAGGACCGAGGGGAGGAACGAGCAGTACTTC. Translated: CASSLRTEGRNEQYF.

This rearrangement joins TRBV6-5 to TRBJ2-2, with TRBD2 matching 7 bases. Germline CDR1 is MNHEY and CDR2 is SVGAGI. This CDR3 has 14 residues. With 10 bases clipped from V and 4 bases from J, the junction kept 9 bases outside the gene matches. CDR3 DNA sequence: TGTGCCACTGGATTACTAGCGTTCACCGGGGAGCTGTTTTTT. Its protein is CATGLLAFTGELFF.

The CDR3 region is CASSVKVGGTEAFF. CDR3 in DNA: TGTGCCAGCAGCGTTAAGGTGGGGGGCACTGAAGCTTTCTTT. V gene TRBV9 combines with J gene TRBJ1-1; a weak D match, TRBD1 (5 bases). V was shortened by 2 bases and J by 4 bases, with 12 bases between the two germline ends. CDR1 is SGDLS and CDR2 is YYNGEE in the germline V gene. The CDR3 runs 14 residues. The full variable domain, rest sourced from reference TRBV9 and TRBJ1-1, is DSGVTQTPKHLITATGQRVTLRCSPRSGDLSVYWYQQSLDQGLQFLIQYYNGEERAKGNILERFSAQQFPDLHSELNLSSLELGDSALYFCASSVKVGGTEAFFGQGTRLTVV.

This chain links TRBV2 with TRBJ2-6; unclear D gene. This CDR3 is 15 amino acids long. V was pared by 8 bases and J by 0 bases, with 11 bases between. Germline values: CDR1 SNHLY, CDR2 FYNNEI. The CDR3 region has the DNA TGTGCCAGCTTGGGCGAACTCTCTGGGGCCAACGTCCTGACTTTC. Encoded protein: CASLGELSGANVLTF.

This chain uses TRBV7-9 with TRBJ1-4; weak D call: TRBD1 (6 bases). V gave up 4 bases and J gave up 4 bases, with 13 bases separating them. The CDR3 sequence is 15 residues long. Germline V gene data show CDR1 as SEHNR and CDR2 as FQNEAQ (reference sequence). The CDR3 sequence is CASSWGQGNNEKLFF. The CDR3, as DNA: TGTGCCAGCAGCTGGGGCCAGGGGAATAATGAAAAACTGTTTTTT.

The chain uses TRBV19 and TRBJ2-1; TRBD1 matches at 10 bases. Losses at the gene ends were 7 bases for V and 8 bases for J; bases not matched to a gene: 8. In germline, CDR1 is LNHDA, CDR2 SQIVND (reference sequence). The CDR3 consists of 14 residues. CDR3 sequence reads: CASMGGQGSYEQFF. DNA of the CDR3: TGTGCCAGTATGGGGGGACAGGGGTCGTATGAGCAGTTCTTC.

The J gene is TRBJ2-1, the V gene TRBV5-1; 7 bases are shared with TRBD1. V trimming: 2 bases; J trimming: 8 bases; junction bases outside the gene matches: 10. CDR3 length: 15 residues. Germline CDR1 reads SGHRS; CDR2 reads YFSETQ. This CDR3 is CASSFGQTGVDEQFF. The CDR3 nucleotides read TGCGCCAGCAGCTTTGGCCAAACAGGGGTCGATGAGCAGTTCTTC.

The CDR3: CASSFNPTGYNEQYF. CDR3 sequence (DNA): TGTGCCAGCAGCTTCAACCCGACAGGGTACAACGAGCAGTACTTC. The chain couples TRBV7-2 to TRBJ2-7; 7 bases align to TRBD1. CDR1 and CDR2 from the germline V gene are SGHTA and FQGNSA. The CDR3 covers 15 residues. The J segment lost 5 bases and the V segment lost 3 bases, leaving 10 bases of the junction unmatched.

V usage is TRBV18 and J usage is TRBJ1-2, with D possibly TRBD1 on 6 matching bases. Germline CDR1 is KGHSH and CDR2 is LQKENI. The CDR3 is made up of 16 amino acids. Between the trimmed V and J ends, which lost 2 bases and 0 bases, there was a span of 13 bases. The CDR3 sequence: CASSPVAGVTNYGYTF. DNA for the CDR3: TGTGCCAGCTCACCAGTGGCAGGGGTTACTAACTATGGCTACACCTTC.

Here the CDR3 reads CSASSRRGGNEQFF. In DNA, the CDR3 is TGCAGTGCTAGTTCTAGGCGGGGGGGCAATGAGCAGTTCTTC. The rearrangement links TRBV20-1 to TRBJ2-1; 9 nucleotides agree with TRBD2. This CDR3 is 14 amino acids long. Germline lookup yields CDR1 DFQATT and CDR2 SNEGSKA (reference sequence). J gave up 6 bases and V 3 bases, and 6 bases lay outside the gene matches.

J is TRBJ2-5 and V is TRBV19; 11 positions agree with TRBD2. The CDR3 sequence is 17 residues long. Germline V CDR1 and CDR2: LNHDA, SQIVND (reference sequence). The V segment lost 5 bases and the J segment 2 bases; nucleotides outside the gene matches: 10. The CDR3 DNA reads TGTGCCAGTAGTGCCGGGACTAGCGGAGAGAAGCAAGAGACCCAGTACTTC. Translated: CASSAGTSGEKQETQYF.

The chain is built from TRBV5-5 and TRBJ1-1; 9 nucleotides agree with TRBD1. Germline lookup yields CDR1 SGHKS and CDR2 YYEKEE (reference sequence). This CDR3 is built from 16 residues. The V gene end was trimmed by 2 bases and the J gene end by 0 bases; junction bases not matched to a gene: 5. The CDR3 sequence: CASSLGQGLMNTEAFF. The CDR3 nucleotides are TGTGCCAGCAGCTTAGGACAGGGGCTCATGAACACTGAAGCTTTCTTT. The variable domain in full, completed from reference TRBV5-5 and TRBJ1-1, reads DAGVTQSPTHLIKTRGQQVTLRCSPISGHKSVSWYQQVLGQGPQFIFQYYEKEERGRGNFPDRFSARQFPNYSSELNVNALLLGDSALYLCASSLGQGLMNTEAFFGQGTRLTVV.

The chain uses TRBV9 and TRBJ2-2; D is possibly TRBD2 (5 bases). The V and J ends lost 0 bases and 6 bases respectively, with 12 bases between them. The CDR3 runs to 15 residues. CDR1 is SGDLS and CDR2 is YYNGEE in the germline V gene. Written as DNA, the CDR3 is TGTGCCAGCAGCGTAGATCATGGCGGGCCCGGGGAGCTGTTTTTT. As protein: CASSVDHGGPGELFF.

This clone was observed a handful of times. The chain is built from TRBV24-1 and TRBJ2-3, with D uncertain. With 4 bases removed from V and 1 base from J, the gap between germline ends came to 14 bases. The CDR3 totals 16 residues. Germline CDR1 is KGHDR and CDR2 is SFDVKD. CDR3 loop: CATSDQLTPGTDTQYF. The CDR3 nucleotides read TGTGCCACCAGTGACCAACTAACCCCTGGCACAGATACGCAGTATTTT.

The sample holds a few counts of this clone. CDR3 amino acids: CASSLGGGSTDTQYF. CDR3 coding DNA: TGTGCCAGCAGCTTGGGAGGGGGTAGCACAGATACGCAGTATTTT. The V gene is TRBV5-6, the J gene TRBJ2-3; D may be TRBD1 (6 bases). Germline lookup yields CDR1 SGHDT and CDR2 YYEEEE. The CDR3 totals 15 residues. With 0 bases removed from V and 0 bases from J, the gap between germline ends came to 8 bases.

This chain links TRBV9 with TRBJ1-2; 8 bases agree with TRBD1. The length of the CDR3 is 15 residues. The V and J ends lost 4 bases and 6 bases, in that order; junction bases with no gene match: 11. From germline, CDR1 is SGDLS and CDR2 YYNGEE. For the CDR3, the DNA is TGTGCCAGCAGCCCTCGGACAGGGTCGTCGAATGGCTACACCTTC. It yields the protein CASSPRTGSSNGYTF.

The V and J genes are TRBV9 and TRBJ2-1; TRBD2 aligns across 10 bases. The CDR3 spans 15 residues. Germline loops: CDR1 SGDLS, CDR2 YYNGEE. The V and J ends lost 2 bases and 6 bases, in that order; junction bases with no gene match: 5. The CDR3 nucleotides read TGTGCCAGCAGCGTTAAAGCGGGGGGGAGCAATGAGCAGTTCTTC. Residues: CASSVKAGGSNEQFF.

The rearrangement links TRBV2 to TRBJ2-1; 13 nucleotides match TRBD2. The CDR3 loop spans 15 amino acids. The J segment lost 7 bases and the V segment lost 6 bases, leaving 6 bases of the junction unmatched. Germline assignment: CDR1 SNHLY and CDR2 FYNNEI. The CDR3 region is CASSFTSGGANEQFF. In nucleotides, the CDR3 is TGTGCCAGCAGCTTTACTAGCGGGGGGGCTAATGAGCAGTTCTTC.

This rearrangement joins TRBV29-1 to TRBJ1-2, with D possibly matching TRBD1 (6 bases). This CDR3 spans 14 amino acids. V was pared by 4 bases and J by 4 bases, with 16 bases between. In germline, CDR1 is SQVTM, CDR2 ANQGSEA. CDR3 in amino acids: CSVGPTTGFYGYTF. CDR3 in DNA: TGCAGCGTTGGGCCCACGACAGGTTTCTATGGCTACACCTTC. The full variable domain, completed using reference TRBV29-1 and TRBJ1-2, is SAVISQKPSRDICQRGTSLTIQCQVDSQVTMMFWYRQQPGQSLTLIATANQGSEATYESGFVIDKFPISRPNLTFSTLTVSNMSPEDSSIYLCSVGPTTGFYGYTFGSGTRLTVV.